The subject of this entry is one T cell receptor beta chain. The sample comes from a study of cytomegalovirus exposure and HLA in healthy donors. The PCR ran on 60 Vbeta and 13 Jbeta primers. The protocol was immunoSEQ multiplex PCR, while the TCRdb copy is restricted to in-frame clones and leaves out a portion. The profile shows 120,000 or so clones, roughly 80% of them singletons. The CDR3 consists of 14 residues. The germline V gene encodes CDR1 GTSNPN and CDR2 SVGIG (reference sequence). Trimming cost V 1 base and J 1 base, with 8 bases left between them. Sequences were obtained from PBMCs. The chain links TRBV30 to TRBJ2-1; a possible D gene is TRBD1 (6 bases). The sequence was obtained from a man in his late teens or twenties in good health and CMV-seropositive. The CDR3 is CAWSEGGSYNEQFF. The DNA for the CDR3 is TGTGCCTGGAGTGAAGGGGGTTCCTACAATGAGCAGTTCTTC.